Shown below are 22 T cell receptor beta chains from a single sample sequenced in a study of control samples from healthy donors and cancer patients (dated by TCRdb to about 2020). Library preparation used the immunoSEQ multiplex PCR assay. The table comes from immuneACCESS by way of TCRdb, which keeps in-frame sequences with V and J called. Part of the clones is missing from these tables; in studies checked, under half for an unresolved V gene and the rest for unknown reasons. Present in this sample are some 150,000 clones, roughly nine tenths of which were seen just once. The ten top clones hold around 7.3% of the sample. Specimen: blood. These receptors were taken from a man aged 18 to 30 in good health.

The CDR3, as DNA: TGTGCCAGCAGCGTAGGAGGGCTCTATGGCTACACCTTC. Its translation: CASSVGGLYGYTF. The rearrangement joins TRBV9 to TRBJ1-2; no clear D. V was shortened by 0 bases and J by 4 bases, with 7 bases between the two germline ends. Germline CDR1 reads SGDLS; CDR2 reads YYNGEE. This CDR3 contains 13 residues.

This rearrangement joins TRBV5-5 to TRBJ2-7, with no clear D. The germline CDR1 and CDR2 sequences are SGHKS and YYEKEE (reference sequence). Trimming removed 4 bases at V and 3 bases at J, with 5 bases between. The CDR3 loop spans 11 amino acids. CDR3 sequence reads: CASSEGYEQYF. CDR3 in DNA: TGTGCCAGCAGCGAAGGCTACGAGCAGTACTTC.

V and J are TRBV9 and TRBJ2-5; D is uncertain. Germline assignment: CDR1 SGDLS and CDR2 YYNGEE. Trimming took 0 bases from V and 5 from J, leaving 11 bases between them. The CDR3 extends over 14 amino acids. The CDR3 coding sequence is TGTGCCAGCAGCGTAGACCCCGTGGGGGAGACCCAGTACTTC. The encoded protein is CASSVDPVGETQYF.

This rearrangement joins TRBV28 to TRBJ2-1; 9 bases line up with TRBD1. The CDR3 is made up of 15 amino acids. The trim removed 5 bases at V and 8 bases at J, leaving 10 bases unmatched. CDR1 and CDR2 from the germline V gene are MDHEN and SYDVKM. The CDR3 is CASSLPGQGGHEQFF. Written as DNA, the CDR3 is TGTGCCAGCAGTCTCCCGGGACAGGGTGGCCATGAGCAGTTCTTC.

The table lists this clone with a count of one. The genes are TRBV11-2 and TRBJ2-2; D assignment may be TRBD1 or TRBD2 (6 bases each). The V end lost 5 bases, the J end lost 3 bases, and 16 bases lay between the germline ends. The CDR3 is 16 residues long. Germline CDR1 is SGHAT and CDR2 is FQNNGV. DNA of the CDR3: TGTGCCAGCAGCCCCCTACAGGGAGGTGACACCGGGGAGCTGTTTTTT. This translates into CASSPLQGGDTGELFF.

This sequence joins TRBV30 and TRBJ1-1, with 7 bases lining up with TRBD1. Germline loops: CDR1 GTSNPN, CDR2 SVGIG (reference sequence). This CDR3 is built from 12 residues. The J segment lost 11 bases and the V segment lost 5 bases, leaving 11 bases of the junction unmatched. CDR3 in DNA: TGTGCCTGGGGTAGATGGGACAGCGGGGCTTTCTTT. Its protein product is CAWGRWDSGAFF.

The chain has TRBV15 and TRBJ1-5, with a possible D match to TRBD1 (5 bases). CDR1 is LNHNV, CDR2 YYDKDF, per germline (reference sequence). The CDR3 loop spans 14 amino acids. Trimming took off 0 bases at V and 8 bases at J, with 11 bases between the two ends. CDR3 in DNA: TGTGCCACCAGCAGAGAAATGGGGCAAGAGCCCCAGCATTTT. Its translation: CATSREMGQEPQHF.

The chain is built from TRBV19 and TRBJ2-2; 7 bases are shared with TRBD2. Trimming at V came to 5 bases and at J to 4 bases, leaving 7 bases not matched to a gene. The CDR3 is made up of 15 amino acids. Germline CDR1 reads LNHDA; CDR2 reads SQIVND (reference sequence). DNA of the CDR3: TGTGCCAGTAGTCCTCTGGGAGGGATCACCGGGGAGCTGTTTTTT. This sequence encodes CASSPLGGITGELFF. The full variable domain, with the rest looked up from reference TRBV19 and TRBJ2-2, is DGGITQSPKYLFRKEGQNVTLSCEQNLNHDAMYWYRQDPGQGLRLIYYSQIVNDFQKGDIAEGYSVSREKKESFPLTVTSAQKNPTAFYLCASSPLGGITGELFFGEGSRLTVL.

The chain combines TRBV7-2 with TRBJ1-1; D is unresolved. Trimming removed 1 base at V and 2 bases at J, with 8 bases between. CDR3 size: 14 residues. Germline values: CDR1 SGHTA, CDR2 FQGNSA. CDR3 amino acids: CASSLGSLNTEAFF. CDR3 DNA: TGTGCCAGCAGCTTAGGCAGTCTCAACACTGAAGCTTTCTTT.

The V and J genes are TRBV6-2 or TRBV6-3 and TRBJ1-1; TRBD1 agrees at 9 bases. From germline, CDR1 is MNHEY and CDR2 SVGEGT. The CDR3 consists of 12 residues. V was pared by 5 bases and J by 8 bases, with 3 bases of the junction left unmatched. Written as DNA, the CDR3 is TGTGCCAGCAGTGACAGGGGGGGCGAAGCTTTCTTT. Residues: CASSDRGGEAFF.

V and J are TRBV5-1 and TRBJ1-2; D call uncertain. Germline assignment: CDR1 SGHRS and CDR2 YFSETQ. The CDR3 contains 14 residues. The ends were cut back, 0 bases at V and 4 bases at J, with 10 bases in the middle. CDR3 amino acids: CASSLESGFYGYTF. For the CDR3, the DNA is TGCGCCAGCAGCTTGGAATCAGGCTTCTATGGCTACACCTTC.

The CDR3: CASSVKGGVGTEAFF. DNA of the CDR3: TGTGCCAGCAGCGTAAAAGGGGGCGTAGGGACTGAAGCTTTCTTT. The chain joins TRBV9 to TRBJ1-1; the match to TRBD1 covers 7 bases. Unmatched junction bases numbered 8, after V lost 1 base and J lost 5 bases. The germline CDR1 and CDR2 sequences are SGDLS and YYNGEE. CDR3 size: 15 residues.

The chain joins TRBV27 to TRBJ2-3; no firm D call. Germline CDR1 is MNHEY and CDR2 is SMNVEV (reference sequence). V was trimmed by 4 bases and J by 2 bases, leaving 10 bases between them. The CDR3 length is 14 residues. The CDR3 bases are TGTGCCAGCAGTTCCCCACCCCCCACAGATACGCAGTATTTT. Translation gives CASSSPPPTDTQYF.

The genes are TRBV28 and TRBJ1-2; a possible D gene is TRBD1 (5 bases). Deletions cut 7 bases from V and 7 bases from J, with 22 bases between. Germline CDR1 and CDR2: MDHEN and SYDVKM. The CDR3 sequence is 15 residues long. Here the CDR3 reads CASTEGDARARGYTF. As DNA, the CDR3 is TGTGCCAGCACCGAAGGGGACGCCCGGGCACGTGGCTACACCTTC.

The chain uses TRBV13 and TRBJ1-2; D might be TRBD1 (5 bases). From germline, CDR1 is PRHDT and CDR2 FYEKMQ (reference sequence). V was pared by 5 bases and J by 7 bases, with 29 bases between. This CDR3 comprises 18 residues. CDR3 DNA sequence: TGTGCCAGCAGCCAAATTAAGCAATGGGGGGAAGGAGTGCGTGGCTACACCTTC. Its protein is CASSQIKQWGEGVRGYTF.

The V and J genes are TRBV19 and TRBJ1-4; 7 bases line up with TRBD1. V lost 5 bases, J lost 5 bases, and 2 bases stayed unmatched. CDR3 length: 13 amino acids. The germline CDR1 and CDR2 sequences are LNHDA and SQIVND (reference sequence). The CDR3 DNA sequence: TGTGCCAGTAGTTGGACAGGAAATGAAAAACTGTTTTTT. Protein product: CASSWTGNEKLFF.

The gene calls are TRBV6-5 and TRBJ2-2, with 7 bases identical to TRBD1. The V gene end was trimmed by 6 bases and the J gene end by 6 bases; junction bases not matched to a gene: 10. CDR1 is MNHEY and CDR2 is SVGAGI in the germline V gene. CDR3 length: 15 amino acids. The CDR3 loop is CASSWDSRAAGELFF. CDR3 in DNA: TGTGCCAGCAGCTGGGACAGTAGGGCCGCCGGGGAGCTGTTTTTT.

The chain uses TRBV30 and TRBJ1-4; perhaps TRBD1 as D (5 bases). CDR3 size: 15 residues. Trimming removed 3 bases at V and 3 bases at J, with 14 bases between. From germline, CDR1 is GTSNPN and CDR2 SVGIG (reference sequence). CDR3 in amino acids: CAWSRDRRPNEKLFF. Here the CDR3 DNA reads TGTGCCTGGAGCCGGGACCGGCGTCCTAATGAAAAACTGTTTTTT.

The chain has TRBV5-5 and TRBJ1-2; no definite D call. The germline CDR1 and CDR2 sequences are SGHKS and YYEKEE (reference sequence). The CDR3 runs to 14 residues. Deletions cut 1 base from V and 1 base from J, with 8 bases between. The CDR3 DNA reads as TGTGCCAGCAGCTTGCGAGGGCTTAACTATGGCTACACCTTC. Its translation: CASSLRGLNYGYTF. The full variable domain, with the rest looked up from reference TRBV5-5 and TRBJ1-2, is DAGVTQSPTHLIKTRGQQVTLRCSPISGHKSVSWYQQVLGQGPQFIFQYYEKEERGRGNFPDRFSARQFPNYSSELNVNALLLGDSALYLCASSLRGLNYGYTFGSGTRLTVV.

This clone was recorded a few times. The chain combines TRBV10-3 with TRBJ1-4; the match to TRBD1 covers 8 bases. The CDR3 is 13 amino acids. Germline V gene sequence: CDR1 ENHRY, CDR2 SYGVKD. The trim removed 6 bases at V and 5 bases at J, leaving 2 bases unmatched. The CDR3 DNA sequence: TGTGCCATCAGCCAGGGGGCGAATGAAAAACTGTTTTTT. Its protein product is CAISQGANEKLFF.

The chain uses TRBV15 and TRBJ2-1, with D unresolved. V was shortened by 8 bases and J by 7 bases, with 12 bases between the two germline ends. Germline loops: CDR1 LNHNV, CDR2 YYDKDF (reference sequence). The CDR3 is 12 amino acids. The CDR3 protein is CATRQRANEQFF. As DNA, the CDR3 is TGTGCCACCCGACAAAGGGCGAATGAGCAGTTCTTC.

In this sample, this clone turned up a few times. CDR3 DNA sequence: TGTGCCAGTACAGGGGGCGCAGCCGCCGGGGAGCTGTTTTTT. Translation gives CASTGGAAAGELFF. This chain connects TRBV7-9 to TRBJ2-2, with 9 bases identical to TRBD1. Germline V gives CDR1 SEHNR, CDR2 FQNEAQ (reference sequence). The CDR3 length is 14 residues. V was pared by 9 bases and J by 6 bases, with 8 bases of the junction left unmatched. Based on the CDR3 plus reference TRBV7-9 and TRBJ2-2, the full variable domain is DTGVSQNPRHKITKRGQNVTFRCDPISEHNRLYWYRQTLGQGPEFLTYFQNEAQLEKSRLLSDRFSAERPKGSFSTLEIQRTEQGDSAMYLCASTGGAAAGELFFGEGSRLTVL.